Here is one TCR beta chain with its context. These data originate in a study of blood T cells in healthy people across ages. Using a J-beta primer mix together with a sample-barcoded 5' primer, a second PCR was run for roughly 7 to 11 cycles. One entry per CDR3 protein, called by TCRdb with MiXCR from the 5' RACE reads. The sample shows some 560,000 distinct CDR3 sequences, 27% of them seen only once. V dropped 2 bases and J dropped 8; count of bases not matched to a gene: 12. The germline V gene encodes CDR1 DFQATT and CDR2 SNEGSKA (reference sequence). This CDR3 has 15 amino acids. This sample was also put to use in a study of T cells of mothers and their children. That source reports: Several million TCR beta reads per child versus over 10 million per mother.

This clonotype was sampled from a boy aged 2 to 10 in good health. The genes are TRBV20-1 and TRBJ2-7; 10 nucleotides line up with TRBD2. Sequenced: blood. CDR3 amino acids: CSARKTSGGAGQQYF. In DNA form, the CDR3 reads TGCAGTGCTAGAAAGACAAGCGGGGGGGCCGGCCAGCAGTACTTC.